Listed here are 11 T cell receptor beta chains from one sample, sequenced in a study of chronic HIV infection and antiretroviral therapy (dated by TCRdb to 2014 to 2015). Libraries were made using 5' RACE. Reads for this sample came from an Illumina MiSeq. In-frame beta chains were kept once TCRdb had trimmed the public reads at Q25 with fastp and called clones with MiXCR. A single entry per CDR3 protein holds the most common genes and DNA from its merged rows. The table for this sample lists about 38,000 distinct CDR3 sequences; 8.2% of them were counted only once. The ten largest clones represent around 2.9% of the sample. Sequencing used peripheral blood. The receptors shown here come from an adult who had HIV and had not received antiretroviral therapy, or was an uninfected healthy control (not recorded which).

V and J are TRBV6-1 and TRBJ2-7; 11 nucleotides agree with TRBD2. The trim removed 4 bases at V and 3 bases at J, leaving 5 bases unmatched. In germline, CDR1 is MNHNS, CDR2 SASEGT. The CDR3 covers 15 residues. Written as DNA, the CDR3 is TGTGCCAGCAGTGTGACTAGCGGGAAGAGCTACGAGCAGTACTTC. Translation gives CASSVTSGKSYEQYF.

This clonotype has at least ten counts. The chain is built from TRBV20-1 and TRBJ2-1; 11 bases are shared with TRBD2. The J segment lost 3 bases and the V segment lost 5 bases, leaving 3 bases of the junction unmatched. CDR3 size: 14 residues. The germline gives CDR1 DFQATT, CDR2 SNEGSKA (reference sequence). The CDR3 reads CSAPTSGDYNEQFF. The CDR3 DNA sequence: TGCAGTGCTCCGACTAGCGGGGACTACAATGAGCAGTTCTTC.

This sequence joins TRBV2 and TRBJ1-1; 7 nucleotides agree with TRBD1. The V gene end was trimmed by 6 bases and the J gene end by 11 bases; junction bases not matched to a gene: 6. The CDR3 totals 11 residues. CDR1 and CDR2 from the germline V gene are SNHLY and FYNNEI. This CDR3 is CASRQQGRAFF. The CDR3 nucleotides read TGTGCCAGCAGACAACAGGGGAGGGCTTTCTTT. The full variable domain, with the rest looked up from reference TRBV2 and TRBJ1-1, is EPEVTQTPSHQVTQMGQEVILRCVPISNHLYFYWYRQILGQKVEFLVSFYNNEISEKSEIFDDQFSVERPDGSNFTLKIRSTKLEDSAMYFCASRQQGRAFFGQGTRLTVV.

This clonotype was recorded many times. The chain recombines TRBV12-3 or TRBV12-4 with TRBJ2-5; 8 nucleotides line up with TRBD1. With 8 bases clipped from V and 2 bases from J, the junction kept 7 bases outside the gene matches. The CDR3 is 14 residues long. The CDR3 coding sequence is TGTGCCAGCTTAGTCCGGGACAGGCAAGAGACCCAGTACTTC. Translating gives CASLVRDRQETQYF.

This clonotype was found many times. The chain combines TRBV29-1 with TRBJ2-1; the D gene is possibly TRBD2 (6 bases). In germline, CDR1 is SQVTM, CDR2 ANQGSEA. The CDR3 is 14 amino acids. With 3 bases removed from V and 5 bases from J, the gap between germline ends came to 14 bases. The CDR3: CSVEGSGINNEQFF. The CDR3 DNA reads TGCAGCGTTGAGGGTAGCGGAATAAACAATGAGCAGTTCTTC.

As for this clonotype: With a much larger clone just one base away, this may be a read error. The CDR3 here is CASSLVPPGTETFF. In DNA form, the CDR3 reads TGTGCCAGCAGCTTAGTTCCACCGGGGACTGAAACTTTCTTT. The V and J genes are TRBV7-2 and TRBJ1-1, with D possibly matching TRBD1 (5 bases). CDR1 and CDR2 from the germline V gene are SGHTA and FQGNSA. The CDR3 runs to 14 residues.

The V call is TRBV6-5, the J call TRBJ1-4; D is possibly TRBD1 (6 bases). Per germline, CDR1 MNHEY and CDR2 SVGAGI. This CDR3 is 15 amino acids long. The V end was cut by 2 bases, the J end by 1 base, with 8 bases between. CDR3 residues: CASSYEGGTNEKLFF. CDR3 nucleotide sequence: TGTGCCAGCAGTTACGAGGGGGGAACTAATGAAAAACTGTTTTTT.

This clonotype was recorded at least ten times. V and J are TRBV28 and TRBJ2-7; 7 bases are a match to TRBD2. V trimming: 5 bases; J trimming: 3 bases; junction bases outside the gene matches: 10. Germline V gene sequence: CDR1 MDHEN, CDR2 SYDVKM. The CDR3 consists of 15 residues. For the CDR3, the DNA is TGTGCCAGCAGTCCCTCCGGCGGGAGACTCTACGAGCAGTACTTC. It translates to CASSPSGGRLYEQYF.

This clonotype has ten or more counts. The chain links TRBV6-4 to TRBJ2-1, with 7 bases that match TRBD2. V shed 0 bases, J shed 6 bases, and the junction held 5 bases outside the gene matches. The CDR3 totals 15 residues. Germline V gene sequence: CDR1 MRHNA, CDR2 SNTAGT. This chain's CDR3 is CASSDSAGVLNEQFF. As DNA, the CDR3 is TGTGCCAGCAGTGACTCGGCGGGAGTCCTCAATGAGCAGTTCTTC.

The chain uses TRBV28 and TRBJ2-2; 9 nucleotides line up with TRBD2. The CDR3 length is 14 residues. V gave up 1 base and J gave up 6 bases; unmatched junction bases: 0. Germline V lookup: CDR1 MDHEN, CDR2 SYDVKM. The CDR3: CASSLLAGAGELFF. CDR3 DNA sequence: TGTGCCAGCAGTTTATTAGCGGGAGCCGGGGAGCTGTTTTTT.

The chain links TRBV29-1 to TRBJ2-1, with 8 bases aligning to TRBD2. The junction had 9 bases not matched to a gene; V was cut back by 4 bases and J by 7 bases. CDR1 is SQVTM, CDR2 ANQGSEA, per germline. The CDR3 is 14 amino acids. The CDR3 is CSVGASGWGNEQFF. The CDR3 region has the DNA TGCAGCGTTGGGGCTAGCGGGTGGGGGAATGAGCAGTTCTTC.